The rows below give T cell receptor beta chains drawn from one sample of a study of blood T cell repertoires in COVID-19. Sequencing was performed with immunoSEQ multiplex PCR; in TCRdb, only in-frame clones are kept and a portion is missing. The sample includes some 360,000 clones, 88% of them seen just once. Sequencing was done on a sample of PBMCs or T cells enriched from blood (not recorded which). These TCRs come from a woman in her thirties who had been exposed to COVID-19. The conserved cysteine and the conserved F or W are not part of the CDR3 here.

v_call,j_call,cdr3_aa
TRBV19,TRBJ1-2,ASKTGRGYT
TRBV5-5,TRBJ2-3,ASSPLSTGDTQY
TRBV24-1,TRBJ2-7,ATSDRDSSYEQY
TRBV27,TRBJ1-4,ASKGQGGEKLF
TRBV29-1,TRBJ1-1,SVVQPGDTEAF
TRBV15,TRBJ1-1,ATSARDSPGAF
TRBV24-1,TRBJ2-7,ATSDRAGGHDEQY
TRBV28,TRBJ2-7,ASSRRDYLYEQY
TRBV29-1,TRBJ1-2,SVQTVTPGGYT
TRBV27,TRBJ1-5,ASSFRVSGQGYQPQH
TRBV27,TRBJ1-1,ASSPGQGRVNTEAF
TRBV27,TRBJ1-5,ASSLSRGPGQPQH